This T cell receptor (beta chain) was recovered during a study of CD8 T cells in ankylosing spondylitis. Each TCR beta library was made by quantitative 5'-RACE that incorporated molecular barcodes. TCRdb recomputed calls from the 5' RACE reads with MiXCR, one row per CDR3 protein. The sample lists about 36,000 distinct CDR3 sequences, roughly 11% occurring once. There are 12 residues in the CDR3. Germline V CDR1 and CDR2: SQVTM, ANQGSEA. V was clipped by 5 bases and J by 5 bases, with 11 bases between them. This clonotype was detected many times. The antigen is unknown. Findings of the study overall: Typical of ankylosing spondylitis blood, it appeared, was a TCR beta motif of under 10 highly homologous variants. Earlier authors reported some of these motif variants in reactive arthritis synovial fluid and blood.

The clonotype comes from a male donor with ankylosing spondylitis. Sequencing used synovial fluid, either unsorted or a sorted T cell fraction (not recorded which). V gene TRBV29-1 combines with J gene TRBJ2-3; D is unresolved. CDR3 nucleotides: TGCAGCGTTAGGGTAGTAGGAGATACGCAGTATTTT. Amino acids: CSVRVVGDTQYF.